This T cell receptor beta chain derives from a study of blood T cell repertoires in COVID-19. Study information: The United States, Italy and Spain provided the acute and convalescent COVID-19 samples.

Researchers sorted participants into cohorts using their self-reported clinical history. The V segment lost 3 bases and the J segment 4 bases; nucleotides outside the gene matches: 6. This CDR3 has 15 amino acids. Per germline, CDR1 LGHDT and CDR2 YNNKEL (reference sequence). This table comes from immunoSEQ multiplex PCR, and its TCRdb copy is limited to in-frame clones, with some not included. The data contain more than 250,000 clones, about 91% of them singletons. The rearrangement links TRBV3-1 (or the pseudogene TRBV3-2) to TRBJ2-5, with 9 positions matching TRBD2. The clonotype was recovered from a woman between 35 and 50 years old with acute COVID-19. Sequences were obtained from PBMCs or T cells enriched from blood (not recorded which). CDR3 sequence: CASSQGASGIETQYF. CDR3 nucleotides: TGTGCCAGCAGCCAGGGTGCTAGCGGGATAGAGACCCAGTACTTC.